The 2 T cell receptor beta chains reported below all come from one sample, sequenced in a study of T cell changes during pregnancy in multiple sclerosis. TCRdb's table, derived via immunoSEQ multiplex PCR, lists solely in-frame clones and lacks some. The data contain approximately 47,000 clones, around 90% of them singletons. Material: peripheral blood, obtained in the first trimester of pregnancy. The receptors originated from a female donor with multiple sclerosis, enrolled in a pregnancy study.

The rearrangement uses TRBV6-5 and TRBJ2-3; TRBD1 aligns across 10 bases. V lost 8 bases, J lost 5 bases, and 10 bases stayed unmatched. The CDR3 contains 15 residues. Germline V gene lookup returns CDR1 MNHEY and CDR2 SVGAGI. DNA for the CDR3: TGTGCCAGCGGCAGACAGGGGGCGCATGGAGATACGCAGTATTTT. Translating gives CASGRQGAHGDTQYF.

The chain employs TRBV18 and TRBJ2-5, with TRBD1 matching 7 bases. From germline, CDR1 is KGHSH and CDR2 LQKENI. The trim removed 3 bases at V and 7 bases at J, leaving 8 bases unmatched. This CDR3 spans 14 amino acids. CDR3 residues: CASSPDRGLGTQYF. The CDR3 DNA sequence: TGTGCCAGCTCACCGGATAGGGGGCTGGGGACCCAGTACTTC.